The 12 T cell receptor beta chains below come from one sample, sequenced in a study of OX40 agonist ivuxolimab in advanced cancers. This table comes from immunoSEQ multiplex PCR, and its TCRdb copy is limited to in-frame clones, with some not included. The sample records about 94,000 clones, about nine tenths being singletons. The input for sequencing was CD4+ or CD8+ T cells sorted from blood, taken in a trial of the OX40 agonist ivuxolimab. The origin of the receptors is an adult with an advanced solid tumor such as melanoma, head and neck, liver or kidney cancer.

Only one count was recorded for this clone. The J gene is TRBJ2-1, the V gene TRBV14; D may correspond to TRBD1 or TRBD2 (5 bases each). Trimming removed 1 base from V and 8 bases from J, with 15 bases in between. The CDR3 runs 15 residues. Germline CDR1 and CDR2: SGHDN and FVKESK. As DNA, the CDR3 is TGTGCCAGCAGCCAAGGTGGGGGTAGCTTCCATGAGCAGTTCTTC. It codes for CASSQGGGSFHEQFF. The whole variable domain, remainder taken from reference TRBV14 and TRBJ2-1, is EAGVTQFPSHSVIEKGQTVTLRCDPISGHDNLYWYRRVMGKEIKFLLHFVKESKQDESGMPNNRFLAERTGGTYSTLKVQPAELEDSGVYFCASSQGGGSFHEQFFGPGTRLTVL.

This clone was found many times. V and J are TRBV4-2 and TRBJ1-4; 7 nucleotides line up with TRBD1. The J segment lost 7 bases and the V segment lost 7 bases, leaving 3 bases of the junction unmatched. The CDR3 is made up of 12 amino acids. The germline V gene encodes CDR1 LGHNA and CDR2 YNFKEQ. The CDR3 DNA is TGTGCCAGCACAAGGGACAGTGAAAAACTGTTTTTT. This gives the protein CASTRDSEKLFF.

The rearrangement links TRBV6-6 to TRBJ1-1; unclear D gene. The CDR3 has 14 residues. Trimming removed 5 bases at V and 4 bases at J, with 14 bases between. CDR1 MNHNY and CDR2 SVGAGI come from the germline V gene (reference sequence). The CDR3: CASSPYDEGTEAFF. CDR3 DNA: TGTGCCAGCAGTCCCTATGATGAGGGCACTGAAGCTTTCTTT.

J is TRBJ2-3 and V is TRBV11-1, with D hard to call. The CDR3 consists of 15 residues. CDR1 SGHAT and CDR2 FQDESV come from the germline V gene (reference sequence). Trimming took 4 bases from V and 2 from J, leaving 13 bases between them. The CDR3 is CASSSGRGSTDTQYF. The CDR3, as DNA: TGTGCCAGCAGCTCCGGTCGTGGCTCCACAGATACGCAGTATTTT.

Of note for this clone: This same CDR3 is encoded by further DNA sequences in the sample. The rearrangement joins TRBV5-1 to TRBJ2-5; the D call may be TRBD1 or TRBD2 (5 bases each). The CDR3 is made up of 13 amino acids. The V and J ends lost 7 bases and 3 bases respectively, with 13 bases between them. Germline CDR1 is SGHRS and CDR2 is YFSETQ. The CDR3 spells CASSPGTEETQYF. For the CDR3, the DNA is TGCGCCAGCTCCCCCGGGACCGAAGAGACCCAGTACTTC. The full variable domain, in which reference TRBV5-1 and TRBJ2-5 provide the parts outside the CDR3, is KAGVTQTPRYLIKTRGQQVTLSCSPISGHRSVSWYQQTPGQGLQFLFEYFSETQRNKGNFPGRFSGRQFSNSRSEMNVSTLELGDSALYLCASSPGTEETQYFGPGTRLLVL.

This clone was detected only once. CDR3 residues: CASSVRRGNTDTQYF. The CDR3 coding sequence is TGTGCCAGCAGTGTTCGGAGGGGTAACACAGATACGCAGTATTTT. The J gene is TRBJ2-3, the V gene TRBV6-1; perhaps TRBD2 as D (6 bases). V lost 4 bases and J 2 bases, leaving 13 bases between the germline ends. From germline, CDR1 is MNHNS and CDR2 SASEGT. This CDR3 is 15 amino acids long.

This sequence joins TRBV6-6 and TRBJ2-1; 8 nucleotides line up with TRBD2. CDR1 and CDR2 (germline): MNHNY, SVGAGI (reference sequence). The trim removed 6 bases at V and 6 bases at J, leaving 4 bases unmatched. The CDR3 length is 13 residues. The CDR3 protein is CASRRGETNEQFF. DNA for the CDR3: TGTGCCAGCAGGCGGGGGGAAACCAATGAGCAGTTCTTC.

The V and J genes are TRBV2 and TRBJ1-5; D possibly corresponds to TRBD1 (5 bases). The CDR3 has 12 residues. The V gene's germline CDR1 is SNHLY and CDR2 FYNNEI. V gave up 8 bases and J gave up 2 bases, with 7 bases separating them. As DNA, the CDR3 is TGTGCCAGCGGGGGAGGCAATCAGCCCCAGCATTTT. Translating it yields CASGGGNQPQHF.

As to this clone: This sample includes further DNA sequences coding for the same CDR3. J is TRBJ2-3 and V is TRBV7-2; 10 nucleotides match TRBD2. This CDR3 region has 16 residues. CDR1 and CDR2 from the germline V gene are SGHTA and FQGNSA. With V trimmed by 0 bases and J by 6 bases, 6 bases remained unmatched. DNA of the CDR3: TGTGCCAGCAGCTTAGCGGAGCTAGCGGGGGTCGATACGCAGTATTTT. Protein product: CASSLAELAGVDTQYF.

This chain uses TRBV5-4 with TRBJ2-7; 11 bases fit TRBD2. Germline V gives CDR1 SGHNT, CDR2 YYREEE (reference sequence). The CDR3 length is 14 residues. Unmatched junction bases numbered 9, after V lost 9 bases and J lost 4 bases. The CDR3, as DNA: TGTGCCACCGCGCCGGGACTAGCGGCTTACGAGCAGTACTTC. The encoded protein is CATAPGLAAYEQYF.

The sample holds one count of this clone. The V and J genes are TRBV30 and TRBJ1-2; D perhaps matches TRBD1 (5 bases). The CDR3 loop spans 13 amino acids. The V gene's germline CDR1 is GTSNPN and CDR2 SVGIG (reference sequence). Trimming stripped 0 bases from V and 6 bases from J, with 11 bases between. The chain's CDR3 is CAWSVGGTHGYTF. DNA for the CDR3: TGTGCCTGGAGTGTCGGTGGGACCCATGGCTACACCTTC.

The genes are TRBV6-6 and TRBJ2-7; D gene unclear. This CDR3 spans 14 amino acids. Deletions cut 5 bases from V and 3 bases from J, with 14 bases between. Germline V gene lookup returns CDR1 MNHNY and CDR2 SVGAGI (reference sequence). CDR3 protein: CASSGDPTLYEQYF. In DNA form, the CDR3 reads TGTGCCAGCAGTGGGGATCCCACCCTCTACGAGCAGTACTTC.